The clone carrying this TCR beta chain was counted between two and nine times. The sample is drawn from a study of neoadjuvant anti-PD-1 for oral cavity cancer. V was shortened by 10 bases and J by 4 bases, with 7 bases between the two germline ends. The CDR3 runs 10 residues. Germline V gives CDR1 MNHEY, CDR2 SMNVEV (reference sequence). Noted time point: after neoadjuvant nivolumab, at surgical resection. Clones were read by immunoSEQ multiplex PCR, and TCRdb kept only the in-frame ones, dropping some. The table records some 15,000 clones, around 70% of them present only once. The clonotype was recovered from a person aged 40-85 years with oral cavity squamous cell carcinoma. The specimen comprised PBMCs, sampled after nivolumab (anti-PD-1) treatment. V usage is TRBV27 and J usage is TRBJ1-1, with unresolved D. CDR3 residues: CATAFTEAFF. CDR3 coding DNA: TGTGCCACTGCGTTCACTGAAGCTTTCTTT.